This T cell receptor beta chain was recovered during a study of early T cells in non-severe SARS-CoV-2 infection. Findings and limits, study-wide: VDJdb-based matching was biased toward anti-spike CD8 responses and missed private and CD4 specificities.

Germline V CDR1 and CDR2: SEHNR, FQNEAQ (reference sequence). This CDR3 comprises 15 residues. V was pared by 3 bases and J by 3 bases, with 14 bases between. This clonotype turned up a few times. Its matching antigen is unknown. Individual cDNA molecules were tagged with unique molecular identifiers. TCRdb reprocessed the 5' RACE reads via MiXCR and lists one record per CDR3 protein. Altogether 60,000 or so distinct CDR3 sequences are present, 7% to 10% being singletons, with the ten largest covering roughly 20%. Sequenced material: whole blood. The clonotype was recovered from an adult who was a healthcare worker with PCR-confirmed SARS-CoV-2 infection or an uninfected control (not recorded which). The chain is built from TRBV7-9 and TRBJ1-1; no clear D gene. CDR3 sequence (DNA): TGTGCCAGCAGCTTTGGGAATACACGGGACACTGAAGCTTTCTTT. Translated: CASSFGNTRDTEAFF.